This T cell receptor beta chain was identified in a study of blood T cells in healthy people across ages. Primed by a sample-barcoded 5' primer and a J-beta primer mix, a second PCR proceeded for about 7 to 11 cycles. TCRdb fed the 5' RACE reads into MiXCR, producing one record per CDR3 protein. The profile shows about 650,000 distinct CDR3 sequences, about 51% of them singletons. As concerns this clonotype: Its target is unknown.

Study observations and caveats: There were more naive CD4+ cells and higher diversity in long-lived donors than in aged donors. Naive and antigen-experienced cells were not separated, limiting conclusive comparison. Strong correlation linked observed beta diversity and percent naive T cells.

Per individual sample, total RNA of at least 5 micrograms was extracted. There are 13 residues in the CDR3. Germline assignment: CDR1 SQVTM and CDR2 ANQGSEA. V dropped 3 bases and J dropped 8 bases, with 14 bases sitting between them. The V gene is TRBV29-1, the J gene TRBJ2-1, with D possibly being TRBD1 (6 bases). Sequenced input: blood. The sequence was obtained from a woman aged 80 or over in good health. Here the CDR3 DNA reads TGCAGCGTTGAGGCTACAGGGATGGATGAGCAGTTCTTC. This gives the protein CSVEATGMDEQFF.